This T cell receptor beta chain appears in the sequencing data of a study of regulatory T cells in long-lasting Graves disease (dated by TCRdb to the early 2020s). The study in broad terms: Patients with newly diagnosed Graves' disease had been on antithyroid drugs for under 3 months. A total of about 33 samples underwent TCR sequencing, from about 13 patients with persistent Graves' disease and approximately 20 patients with newly diagnosed Graves' disease. Patients with persistent Graves' disease were compared with patients with newly diagnosed Graves' disease using TCR sequencing and RNA sequencing of peripheral blood. The study took place in China and was registered as a clinical trial.

The meaning of the sample's time point label: newly diagnosed GD, antithyroid drugs for less than 3 months. For both TCR sequencing and RNA sequencing, RNA was extracted from PBMCs in TRIzol. Graves' disease was diagnosed according to American Thyroid Association guidelines. The patients came from an endocrinology department in Xi'an, China. Each patient gave 8.5 to 9.5 milliliters of peripheral blood, collected in an EDTA anticoagulant tube. Ficoll Paque Plus density gradient separation was used to isolate PBMCs, and no additional T cell sorting was done. An Agilent 2100 Bioanalyzer and agarose gel were used to check RNA quality, while a NanoDrop 2000 measured RNA concentration. Study-wide conclusions, independent of this receptor: A larger number of public clonotypes was shared among persistent patients (around 2,700) than among newly diagnosed patients (approximately 930). The small sample size was acknowledged by the authors as a limitation that may reduce accuracy. Persistent Graves' disease patients showed lower TCR Shannon entropy and fewer highly expanded clones than newly diagnosed patients, suggesting clonal expansion. Because the primary lesion, thyroid tissue, could not be accessed, the study looked at peripheral blood alone. Persistent disease showed preferential use of TRBV28, TRBJ1-2 and TRBJ2-5, whereas newly diagnosed disease favored TRBV20-1 and TRBJ2-1. Sequencing and analysis were restricted to the TCR beta chain.

The library relied on multiplex PCR. Instrument used: Illumina HiSeq 4000. CDR3 regions were amplified by Arm-PCR with iRepertoire HTBI primers to construct TCR beta libraries. Before sequencing, the PCR products underwent gel purification. As for how the authors treated the data: Gene usage analysis of CDR3 amino acid clonotypes used the 55 to 65 TRBV and approximately 13 TRBJ segments found across samples. COPE and FqMerger were used to merge the filtered high-quality paired reads into contigs. BLAST was used to align contigs to the IMGT TRBV, TRBD and TRBJ reference genes, and CDR3 was defined following IMGT. Any clonotype with a frequency above 0.1% was classified as a highly expanded clone. Shannon entropy served as the measure of repertoire diversity, while the Gini coefficient captured V-J evenness. Clonotypes shared by more than one individual were considered public. Using fastp at Q25 and MiXCR, TCRdb reprocessed the public reads and kept productive beta chains. Every distinct CDR3 protein forms one entry, paired with its most common genes and DNA. TCRdb's processing, not the authors', yielded these V and J calls. Present in this sample are fewer than 500,000 distinct CDR3 sequences, about 16% of which were seen just once. Over 9% of the sample goes to the ten largest clones.

The V end loses 4 bases and the J end loses 6 bases, and a stretch of 13 bases separates them. The CDR3, cysteine through phenylalanine, is 13 amino acids long. This entry keeps only the CDR3 DNA: 39 bases, framed from base 1. CDR1 DFQATT and CDR2 SNEGSKA are derived from the germline V gene (reference sequence). Turning to this clonotype: It lacks a known antigen. Per-nucleotide qualities are absent, and no much larger clonotype sits a single base away.

Separately, the same data were catalogued under a study of T cells in Graves' hyperthyroidism and ophthalmopathy. Per that second paper: Graves' hyperthyroidism was defined as stable when no progression to ophthalmopathy occurred over 18 months of follow-up. The hyperthyroidism patients were between 18 and 65 years old and newly diagnosed, with a disease duration of less than 2 months. Patients with uncontrolled infections, other autoimmune diseases, pregnancy or lactation were excluded. Diagnoses relied on clinical symptoms, serum thyroxine and TRAb, thyroid ultrasound and orbital computed tomography. A first-round RT-PCR of the TCR CDR3 used the HTBI primer set with the Qiagen OneStep RT-PCR kit. Most expanded thyroid clonotypes (frequency above 0.001) were also detected in blood, suggesting blood repertoires may reflect thyroid immune responses. Ophthalmopathy was separated from stable hyperthyroidism by a 13 V-J signature model, with 85% to 90% sensitivity and about 81% specificity obtained in cross-validation and 80%/75% obtained in testing. During validation, the model predicted progression to ophthalmopathy a median of around six months ahead of onset, with more than 55% sensitivity and 72% to 80% specificity. TCR V-J signatures able to tell the groups apart were searched for in a discovery cohort of 90 to 100 patients, of whom about 40 had Graves' ophthalmopathy and under 65 had stable Graves' hyperthyroidism. Prospective prediction of ophthalmopathy was tested in an independent validation cohort of fewer than 20 hyperthyroidism patients and approximately 17 patients who later progressed to ophthalmopathy. The approximately 95 discovery patients were divided at random into training and test sets in a 7:3 ratio. In more than five Graves' hyperthyroidism patients, the study also compared T-cell repertoires from thyroid tissue with T-cell repertoires from blood. After blood sampling, hyperthyroidism patients were treated with methimazole at a starting dose of 30 mg daily, and ophthalmopathy patients were treated with high-dose intravenous methylprednisolone. The libraries were constructed in a second round of multiplex PCR and then size-selected and purified. Sequencing of the libraries was done on an Illumina HiSeq2000 using paired-end 100 bp reads. Raw data were processed with SOAPnuke, discarding reads with adapters, uncalled bases, mean Phred below 15, or no exact constant-primer or identifier match. High-quality paired reads were merged using COPE v1.2.5, and each unique nucleotide sequence was defined as a clonotype. MiTCR v1.1 was used to align clonotypes to the IMGT TRBV, TRBD and TRBJ reference segments. Only V-J combinations with frequency above 0.0001, covering 99.2% of repertoires, were analysed. A TCS score was defined as the ratio of F50 (clonal expansion) to E x V (chaos), with BLOSUM62-based TCRdist applied between CDR3 peptides within each V-J. Welch's t-statistics and random forest reduced around 550 V-J features to roughly 13, which were used in a naive Bayes classifier (R e1071). No statistical method was used to set the sample size in advance, and investigators knew the group allocation. The paper reports TCR Vbeta CDR3 sequencing of some 140 peripheral blood samples: 40 or so ophthalmopathy, about 75 hyperthyroidism and roughly 17 progressor patients.

The sequenced sample was peripheral blood mononuclear cells (PBMCs), obtained at new diagnosis, from a patient treated with antithyroid drugs. The sequence links TRBV20-1 to TRBJ1-5, and possibly TRBD1, on 5 matching bases. This clonotype was sampled from a middle-aged man with Graves disease. Donor details come from another sample of the same person, matched by shared clones. The CDR3 reads CSANREQVQPQHF. The DNA sequence is given as TGCAGTGCTAATAGGGAACAGGTTCAGCCCCAGCATTTT.